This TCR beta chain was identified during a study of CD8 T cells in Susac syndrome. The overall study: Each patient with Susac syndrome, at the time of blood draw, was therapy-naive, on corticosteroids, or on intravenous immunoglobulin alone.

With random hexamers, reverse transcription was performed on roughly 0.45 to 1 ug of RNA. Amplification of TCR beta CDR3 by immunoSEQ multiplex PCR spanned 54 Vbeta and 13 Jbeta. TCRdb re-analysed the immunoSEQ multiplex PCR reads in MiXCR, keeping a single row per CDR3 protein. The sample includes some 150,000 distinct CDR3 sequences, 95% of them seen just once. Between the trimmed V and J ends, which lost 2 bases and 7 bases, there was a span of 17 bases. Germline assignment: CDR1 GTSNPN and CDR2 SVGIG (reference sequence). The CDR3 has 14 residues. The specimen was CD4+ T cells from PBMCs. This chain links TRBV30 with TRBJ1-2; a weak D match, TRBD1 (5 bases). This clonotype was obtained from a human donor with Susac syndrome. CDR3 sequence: CAWSLRGVGRGYTF. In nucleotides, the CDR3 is TGTGCCTGGAGTCTACGAGGGGTCGGGCGTGGCTACACCTTC.